Below are 28 T cell receptor beta chains sequenced from a single sample in a study of blood T cell repertoires in COVID-19. This table comes from immunoSEQ multiplex PCR, and its TCRdb copy is limited to in-frame clones, with some not included. The sample carries around 210,000 clones, 70% to 90% recorded once. The specimen sequenced was peripheral blood. The source is a man between 45 and 60 years old with COVID-19, enrolled during active disease.

This chain connects TRBV7-9 to TRBJ1-6; D may be TRBD1 (5 bases). There are 16 residues in the CDR3. Between the trimmed V and J ends, which lost 5 bases and 7 bases, there was a span of 18 bases. CDR1 is SEHNR, CDR2 FQNEAQ, per germline (reference sequence). CDR3 sequence (DNA): TGTGCCAGCAGCCCCGGCGGGGGGTTGGGGAATTCACCCCTCCACTTT. Amino acid sequence: CASSPGGGLGNSPLHF.

The V gene is TRBV11-3, the J gene TRBJ2-1; the D gene is possibly TRBD1 (5 bases). Trimming removed 4 bases from V and 8 bases from J, with 24 bases in between. CDR1 SGHNT and CDR2 YENEEA come from the germline V gene. This CDR3 contains 17 residues. CDR3 bases: TGTGCCAGCAGCTCAGGGTCAGGCAGGCAAGTTGTGGATGAGCAGTTCTTC. This sequence encodes CASSSGSGRQVVDEQFF.

This clone was picked up a small number of times. The gene calls are TRBV29-1 and TRBJ1-2, with no clear D. V was shortened by 5 bases and J by 10 bases, with 17 bases between the two germline ends. The CDR3 length is 12 residues. Germline CDR1 SQVTM, CDR2 ANQGSEA. This CDR3 reads CSVRQSMEDYTF. The CDR3 DNA sequence: TGCAGCGTTAGGCAGAGTATGGAGGACTACACCTTC.

V is TRBV27 and J is TRBJ2-1; TRBD2 matches at 10 bases. This CDR3 has 15 residues. Germline values: CDR1 MNHEY, CDR2 SMNVEV (reference sequence). J lost 5 bases, V lost 3 bases, and 4 bases had no gene match. CDR3 protein: CASSFVAGGHNEQFF. The CDR3 DNA reads TGTGCCAGCAGTTTCGTAGCGGGAGGCCACAATGAGCAGTTCTTC.

This chain connects TRBV5-1 to TRBJ2-7, with D tentatively TRBD2 (5 bases). From germline, CDR1 is SGHRS and CDR2 YFSETQ. The CDR3 is 15 amino acids. The V and J ends lost 4 bases and 1 base respectively, with 15 bases between them. The CDR3, as DNA: TGCGCCAGCAGCCAACCTCTAGGGAGTTCCTACGAGCAGTACTTC. It encodes CASSQPLGSSYEQYF.

This clone was found a few times. CDR3 in amino acids: CASGLYEQYF. The CDR3 region has the DNA TGTGCCAGCGGCCTCTACGAGCAGTACTTC. The rearrangement uses TRBV27 and TRBJ2-7; D gene unclear. The CDR3 has 10 amino acids. The germline CDR1 and CDR2 sequences are MNHEY and SMNVEV (reference sequence). The germline V and J ends were trimmed by 8 bases and 3 bases, with 5 bases remaining between them.

The genes are TRBV28 and TRBJ1-1, with 9 bases fitting TRBD1. Trimming at V came to 5 bases and at J to 5 bases, leaving 9 bases not matched to a gene. The CDR3 is 15 residues long. The germline gives CDR1 MDHEN, CDR2 SYDVKM. The CDR3 DNA sequence: TGTGCCAGCAGTACAAAAATGACAGGGGGAACTGAAGCTTTCTTT. Its translation is CASSTKMTGGTEAFF. Together with reference TRBV28 and TRBJ1-1, the CDR3 gives the full variable domain: DVKVTQSSRYLVKRTGEKVFLECVQDMDHENMFWYRQDPGLGLRLIYFSYDVKMKEKGDIPEGYSVSREKKERFSLILESASTNQTSMYLCASSTKMTGGTEAFFGQGTRLTVV.

The rearrangement links TRBV4-1 to TRBJ2-7; possibly TRBD1 for D (6 bases). Looked up from germline, CDR1 is MGHRA and CDR2 is YSYEKL. V dropped 0 bases and J dropped 7 bases, with 16 bases sitting between them. The CDR3 covers 15 residues. In DNA, the CDR3 is TGCGCCAGCAGCCAAGACCGGGACACTGGCCTGGAGCAGTACTTC. As protein: CASSQDRDTGLEQYF.

The chain employs TRBV5-4 and TRBJ1-1; weak D call: TRBD1 (6 bases). The CDR3 contains 15 residues. Trimming removed 4 bases at V and 1 base at J, with 14 bases between. Per the germline V gene, CDR1 is SGHNT and CDR2 is YYREEE (reference sequence). The CDR3 bases are TGTGCCAGCAGCGCCAGGGGTTGGGGGAACACTGAAGCTTTCTTT. Translated, it gives CASSARGWGNTEAFF.

The chain has TRBV7-9 and TRBJ2-5; perhaps TRBD1 as D (5 bases). Germline V gene sequence: CDR1 SEHNR, CDR2 FQNEAQ (reference sequence). The CDR3 is 15 amino acids. The germline V and J ends were trimmed by 1 base and 1 base, with 10 bases remaining between them. CDR3 nucleotide sequence: TGTGCCAGCAGCTTAGGAGTAGGGGCCCAAGAGACCCAGTACTTC. This sequence encodes CASSLGVGAQETQYF.

This clone was recorded at least ten times. The genes are TRBV6-4 and TRBJ2-1, with TRBD2 matching over 8 bases. Germline V gene data show CDR1 as MRHNA and CDR2 as SNTAGT. V shed 0 bases and J 8 bases; nucleotides not matched to a gene: 12. There are 17 residues in the CDR3. The DNA of the CDR3 is TGTGCCAGCAGTGACTCGGCTAGCGGGTCCCAAGTTGATGAGCAGTTCTTC. Amino acids: CASSDSASGSQVDEQFF.

The chain is built from TRBV18 and TRBJ2-5; 9 nucleotides align to TRBD2. The trim removed 1 base at V and 2 bases at J, leaving 2 bases unmatched. The CDR3 sequence is 15 residues long. CDR1 and CDR2 from the germline V gene are KGHSH and LQKENI. The CDR3 DNA reads TGTGCCAGCTCACCACAGACTAGCGGACAAGAGACCCAGTACTTC. Translating gives CASSPQTSGQETQYF.

The chain links TRBV7-9 to TRBJ1-3; 7 bases map to TRBD1. From germline, CDR1 is SEHNR and CDR2 FQNEAQ (reference sequence). Trimming at V came to 6 bases and at J to 2 bases, leaving 1 base not matched to a gene. CDR3 size: 13 residues. This chain's CDR3 is CASSGQAGNTIYF. The CDR3 nucleotides are TGTGCCAGCAGTGGACAGGCTGGAAACACCATATATTTT.

CDR3 DNA: TGTGCCTGGAGTCAGCCGGGGTTTTCGCAAGAGACCCAGTACTTC. It translates to CAWSQPGFSQETQYF. The chain links TRBV30 to TRBJ2-5, with D tentatively TRBD2 (5 bases). Germline V gene sequence: CDR1 GTSNPN, CDR2 SVGIG (reference sequence). The CDR3 is 15 residues long. The V gene lost 2 bases and the J gene lost 2 bases, with 15 bases spanning the gap.

J is TRBJ2-1 and V is TRBV6-6; TRBD1 agrees at 7 bases. Germline V gives CDR1 MNHNY, CDR2 SVGAGI (reference sequence). J lost 5 bases, V lost 9 bases, and 10 bases had no gene match. CDR3 length: 14 amino acids. The CDR3 reads CARKSGDSDNEQFF. CDR3 coding DNA: TGTGCCAGGAAGAGTGGGGACAGCGACAATGAGCAGTTCTTC.

The V gene is TRBV6-2 or TRBV6-3, the J gene TRBJ2-3; 10 positions agree with TRBD1. Germline CDR1 MNHEY, CDR2 SVGEGT. This CDR3 spans 15 amino acids. V trimming: 6 bases; J trimming: 7 bases; junction bases outside the gene matches: 10. In nucleotides, the CDR3 is TGTGCCAGCAGCAGCTCGGGACAGGGGATCCATACGCAGTATTTT. Translated, it gives CASSSSGQGIHTQYF.

The chain joins TRBV7-6 to TRBJ2-2; 10 bases line up with TRBD2. Losses at the gene ends were 4 bases for V and 2 bases for J; bases not matched to a gene: 1. CDR3 length: 15 amino acids. CDR1 SGHVS and CDR2 FNYEAQ come from the germline V gene. This chain's CDR3 is CASSSSGGNTGELFF. As DNA, the CDR3 is TGTGCCAGCAGCTCTAGCGGGGGTAACACCGGGGAGCTGTTTTTT.

The chain is built from TRBV7-6 and TRBJ2-3; TRBD1 matches 10 bases. The V gene end was trimmed by 5 bases and the J gene end by 6 bases; junction bases not matched to a gene: 11. This CDR3 has 16 residues. Per germline, CDR1 SGHVS and CDR2 FNYEAQ. CDR3 residues: CASSADRGATQDTQYF. Here the CDR3 DNA reads TGTGCCAGCAGCGCGGACAGGGGGGCGACTCAGGATACGCAGTATTTT. Together with reference TRBV7-6 and TRBJ2-3, the CDR3 gives the full variable domain: GAGVSQSPRYKVTKRGQDVALRCDPISGHVSLYWYRQALGQGPEFLTYFNYEAQQDKSGLPNDRFSAERPEGSISTLTIQRTEQRDSAMYRCASSADRGATQDTQYFGPGTRLTVL.

The rearrangement joins TRBV5-1 to TRBJ2-7; a weak D match, TRBD2 (6 bases). Deletions cut 3 bases from V and 3 bases from J, with 16 bases between. CDR1 is SGHRS, CDR2 YFSETQ, per germline. This CDR3 is built from 15 residues. The CDR3 loop reads CASSSRAGLLYEQYF. As DNA, the CDR3 is TGCGCCAGCAGCTCCCGGGCGGGACTCCTCTACGAGCAGTACTTC.

The gene calls are TRBV5-8 and TRBJ2-1, with TRBD2 as a possible D gene (7 bases). V lost 4 bases, J lost 4 bases, and 15 bases lay in between. CDR1 is SGHTS, CDR2 YDEGEE, per germline. The CDR3 is made up of 15 amino acids. CDR3 DNA sequence: TGTGCCAGCAGCCGGAGGCGGGGGACATACAATGAGCAGTTCTTC. Its translation: CASSRRRGTYNEQFF.

V is TRBV7-2 and J is TRBJ2-6; 10 bases are shared with TRBD1. The junction had 7 bases not matched to a gene; V was cut back by 1 base and J by 1 base. CDR3 length equals 19 residues. Germline V CDR1 and CDR2: SGHTA, FQGNSA. The CDR3 DNA follows: TGTGCCAGCAGCTTAGAGGGTGACAGGGGGCGTTCTGGGGCCAACGTCCTGACTTTC. Amino acid sequence: CASSLEGDRGRSGANVLTF.

This clone was found once. V and J are TRBV6-5 and TRBJ2-2; the D is unclear. Trimming took off 4 bases at V and 2 bases at J, with 8 bases between the two ends. The CDR3 sequence is 14 residues long. CDR1 and CDR2 (germline): MNHEY, SVGAGI. The CDR3 reads CASSLWRNTGELFF. The DNA for the CDR3 is TGTGCCAGCAGTTTGTGGAGAAACACCGGGGAGCTGTTTTTT.

V gene TRBV29-1 combines with J gene TRBJ2-3, with 14 bases that match TRBD2. CDR1 and CDR2 from the germline V gene are SQVTM and ANQGSEA. CDR3 length: 14 amino acids. V shed 6 bases, J shed 3 bases, and the junction held 2 bases outside the gene matches. Written as DNA, the CDR3 is TGCAGCGTCCGGACTAGCGGGGGGACAGATACGCAGTATTTT. This sequence encodes CSVRTSGGTDTQYF.

The chain has TRBV4-1 and TRBJ2-1, with 7 bases matching TRBD1. With 3 bases clipped from V and 7 bases from J, the junction kept 12 bases outside the gene matches. This CDR3 spans 16 amino acids. Germline V gene sequence: CDR1 MGHRA, CDR2 YSYEKL. The DNA for the CDR3 is TGCGCCAGCAGCCATGAATCGAGACAGGGTCGGAATGAGCAGTTCTTC. As protein: CASSHESRQGRNEQFF.

The chain couples TRBV7-2 to TRBJ2-3; 10 bases line up with TRBD1. CDR1 SGHTA and CDR2 FQGNSA come from the germline V gene. The CDR3 length is 15 residues. V dropped 5 bases and J dropped 7; count of bases not matched to a gene: 9. The DNA of the CDR3 is TGTGCCAGCAGCCCCCCCGGACAGGGGGAGAATACGCAGTATTTT. Its translation is CASSPPGQGENTQYF. Together with reference TRBV7-2 and TRBJ2-3, the CDR3 gives the full variable domain: GAGVSQSPSNKVTEKGKDVELRCDPISGHTALYWYRQSLGQGLEFLIYFQGNSAPDKSGLPSDRFSAERTGGSVSTLTIQRTQQEDSAVYLCASSPPGQGENTQYFGPGTRLTVL.

The chain recombines TRBV24-1 with TRBJ2-5; 8 bases are a match to TRBD1. Germline CDR1 and CDR2: KGHDR and SFDVKD. This CDR3 has 15 residues. V gave up 3 bases and J gave up 5 bases; unmatched junction bases: 7. The CDR3 DNA is TGTGCCACCAGTGATCCCGGGACAGGAGAGGAGACCCAGTACTTC. It is translated as CATSDPGTGEETQYF.

This chain uses TRBV6-5 with TRBJ2-1; 7 bases line up with TRBD1. This CDR3 has 14 residues. The germline V gene encodes CDR1 MNHEY and CDR2 SVGAGI. V lost 2 bases and J lost 5; bases outside the gene matches: 3. CDR3 in DNA: TGTGCCAGCAGTTACGGGACAGCCAACAATGAGCAGTTCTTC. This gives the protein CASSYGTANNEQFF.

The chain uses TRBV19 and TRBJ1-6, with D unresolved. V lost 1 base and J 0 bases, leaving 13 bases between the germline ends. Germline V gene lookup returns CDR1 LNHDA and CDR2 SQIVND (reference sequence). This CDR3 is built from 18 residues. The CDR3 region is CASSIASLPSSYNSPLHF. The CDR3 nucleotides read TGTGCCAGTAGTATAGCTTCCCTCCCGAGCTCCTATAATTCACCCCTCCACTTT.